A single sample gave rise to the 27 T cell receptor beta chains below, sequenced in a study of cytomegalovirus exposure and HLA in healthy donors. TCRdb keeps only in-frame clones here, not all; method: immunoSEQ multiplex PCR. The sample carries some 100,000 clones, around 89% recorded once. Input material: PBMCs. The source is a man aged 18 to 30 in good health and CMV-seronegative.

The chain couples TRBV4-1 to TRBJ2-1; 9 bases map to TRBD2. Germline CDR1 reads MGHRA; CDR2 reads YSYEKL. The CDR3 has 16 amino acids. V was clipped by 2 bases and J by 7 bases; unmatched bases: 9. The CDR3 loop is CASSQPMRGGPNEQFF. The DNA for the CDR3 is TGCGCCAGCAGCCAACCCATGCGGGGGGGTCCGAATGAGCAGTTCTTC.

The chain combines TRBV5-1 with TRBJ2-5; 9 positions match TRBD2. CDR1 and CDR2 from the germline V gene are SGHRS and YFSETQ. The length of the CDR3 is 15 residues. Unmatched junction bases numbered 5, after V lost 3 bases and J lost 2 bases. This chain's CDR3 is CASSSSLAGQETQYF. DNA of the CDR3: TGCGCCAGCAGCTCCTCCCTAGCGGGACAAGAGACCCAGTACTTC. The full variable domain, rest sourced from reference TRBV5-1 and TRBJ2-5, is KAGVTQTPRYLIKTRGQQVTLSCSPISGHRSVSWYQQTPGQGLQFLFEYFSETQRNKGNFPGRFSGRQFSNSRSEMNVSTLELGDSALYLCASSSSLAGQETQYFGPGTRLLVL.

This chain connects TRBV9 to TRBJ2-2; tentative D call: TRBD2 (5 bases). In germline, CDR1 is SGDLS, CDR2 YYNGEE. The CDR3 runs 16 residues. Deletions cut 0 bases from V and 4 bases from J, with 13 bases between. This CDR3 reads CASSVVSSGGTGELFF. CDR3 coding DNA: TGTGCCAGCAGCGTAGTCTCCAGCGGCGGCACCGGGGAGCTGTTTTTT.

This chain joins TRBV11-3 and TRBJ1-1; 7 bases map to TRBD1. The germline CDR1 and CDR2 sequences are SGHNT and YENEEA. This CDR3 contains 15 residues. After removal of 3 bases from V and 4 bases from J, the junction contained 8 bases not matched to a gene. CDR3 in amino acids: CASSLHTSGGTEAFF. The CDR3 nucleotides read TGTGCCAGCAGCTTGCACACATCAGGGGGCACTGAAGCTTTCTTT.

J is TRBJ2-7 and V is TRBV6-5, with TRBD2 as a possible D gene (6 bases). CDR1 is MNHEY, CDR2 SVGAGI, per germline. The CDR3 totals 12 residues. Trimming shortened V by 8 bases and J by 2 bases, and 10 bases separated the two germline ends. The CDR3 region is CASGGVPYEQYF. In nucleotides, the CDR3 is TGTGCCAGCGGCGGGGTTCCCTACGAGCAGTACTTC.

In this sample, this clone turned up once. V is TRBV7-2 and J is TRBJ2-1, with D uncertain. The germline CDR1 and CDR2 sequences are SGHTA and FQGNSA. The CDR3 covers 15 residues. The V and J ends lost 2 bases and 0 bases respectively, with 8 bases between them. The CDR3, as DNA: TGTGCCAGCAGCTTAACGAGCGACTCCTACAATGAGCAGTTCTTC. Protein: CASSLTSDSYNEQFF. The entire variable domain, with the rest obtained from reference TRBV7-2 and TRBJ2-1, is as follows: GAGVSQSPSNKVTEKGKDVELRCDPISGHTALYWYRQSLGQGLEFLIYFQGNSAPDKSGLPSDRFSAERTGGSVSTLTIQRTQQEDSAVYLCASSLTSDSYNEQFFGPGTRLTVL.

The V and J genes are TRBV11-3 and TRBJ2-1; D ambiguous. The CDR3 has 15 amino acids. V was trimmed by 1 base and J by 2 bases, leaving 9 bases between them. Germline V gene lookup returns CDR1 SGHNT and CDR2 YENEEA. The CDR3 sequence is CASSLGAITYNEQFF. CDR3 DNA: TGTGCCAGCAGCTTAGGGGCGATTACCTACAATGAGCAGTTCTTC.

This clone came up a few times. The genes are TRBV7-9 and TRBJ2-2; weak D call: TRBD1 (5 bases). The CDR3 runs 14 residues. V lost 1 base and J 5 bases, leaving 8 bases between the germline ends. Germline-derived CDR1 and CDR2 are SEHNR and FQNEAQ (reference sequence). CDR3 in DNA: TGTGCCAGCAGCTTAGTGGCAGGGACCGGGGAGCTGTTTTTT. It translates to CASSLVAGTGELFF.

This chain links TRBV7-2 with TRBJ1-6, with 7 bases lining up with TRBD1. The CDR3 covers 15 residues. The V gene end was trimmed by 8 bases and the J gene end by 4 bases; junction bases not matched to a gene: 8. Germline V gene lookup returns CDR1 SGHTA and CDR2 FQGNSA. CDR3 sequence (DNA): TGTGCCAGCTCCCCAGGGACAGCTTATAATTCACCCCTCCACTTT. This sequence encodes CASSPGTAYNSPLHF.

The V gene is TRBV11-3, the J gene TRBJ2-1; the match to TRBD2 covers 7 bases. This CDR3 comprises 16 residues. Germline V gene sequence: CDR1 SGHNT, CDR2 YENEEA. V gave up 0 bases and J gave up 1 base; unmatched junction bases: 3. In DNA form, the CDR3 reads TGTGCCAGCAGCTTAGAGTCTAGCGGTTCCTACAATGAGCAGTTCTTC. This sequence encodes CASSLESSGSYNEQFF.

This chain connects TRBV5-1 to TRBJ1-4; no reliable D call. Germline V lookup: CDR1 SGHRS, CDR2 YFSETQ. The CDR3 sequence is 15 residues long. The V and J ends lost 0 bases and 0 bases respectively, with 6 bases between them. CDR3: CASSLDKTTNEKLFF. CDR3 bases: TGCGCCAGCAGCTTGGACAAAACAACTAATGAAAAACTGTTTTTT.

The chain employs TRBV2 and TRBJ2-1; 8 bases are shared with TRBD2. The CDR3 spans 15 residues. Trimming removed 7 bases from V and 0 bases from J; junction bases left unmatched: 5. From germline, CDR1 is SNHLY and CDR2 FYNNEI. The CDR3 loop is CASTQAGGSYNEQFF. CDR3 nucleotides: TGTGCCAGCACCCAGGCGGGAGGCTCCTACAATGAGCAGTTCTTC.

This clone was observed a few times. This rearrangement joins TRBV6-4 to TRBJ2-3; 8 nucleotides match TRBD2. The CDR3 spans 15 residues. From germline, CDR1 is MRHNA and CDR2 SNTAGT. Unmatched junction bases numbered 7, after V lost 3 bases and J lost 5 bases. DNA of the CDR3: TGTGCCAGCAGTGATATTGCGGGAGGAGGAGATACGCAGTATTTT. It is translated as CASSDIAGGGDTQYF.

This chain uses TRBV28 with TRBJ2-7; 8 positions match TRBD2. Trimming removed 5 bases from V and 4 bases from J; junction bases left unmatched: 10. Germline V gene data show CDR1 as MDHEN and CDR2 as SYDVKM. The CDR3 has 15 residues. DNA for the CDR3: TGTGCCAGCAGTGCTCCGGGACTAGGGCATTACGAGCAGTACTTC. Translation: CASSAPGLGHYEQYF.

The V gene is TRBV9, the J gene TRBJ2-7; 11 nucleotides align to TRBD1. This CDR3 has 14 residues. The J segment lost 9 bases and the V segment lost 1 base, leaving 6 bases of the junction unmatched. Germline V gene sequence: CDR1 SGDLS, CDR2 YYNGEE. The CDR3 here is CASSVSGQGGGQYF. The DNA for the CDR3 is TGTGCCAGCAGCGTATCGGGACAGGGGGGAGGGCAGTACTTC.

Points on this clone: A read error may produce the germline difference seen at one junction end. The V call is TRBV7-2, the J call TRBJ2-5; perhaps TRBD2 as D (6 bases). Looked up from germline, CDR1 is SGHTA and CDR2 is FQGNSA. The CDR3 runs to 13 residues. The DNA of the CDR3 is TGTGCCAGCAGCATAGCGGACTTGGGGACCCAGTACTTC. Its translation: CASSIADLGTQYF.

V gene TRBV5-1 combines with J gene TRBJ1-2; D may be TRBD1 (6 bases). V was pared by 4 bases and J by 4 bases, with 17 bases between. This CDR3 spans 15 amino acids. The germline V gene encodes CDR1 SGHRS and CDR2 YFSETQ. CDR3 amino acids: CASSMGYREFYGYTF. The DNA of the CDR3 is TGCGCCAGCAGCATGGGCTACAGGGAGTTCTATGGCTACACCTTC.

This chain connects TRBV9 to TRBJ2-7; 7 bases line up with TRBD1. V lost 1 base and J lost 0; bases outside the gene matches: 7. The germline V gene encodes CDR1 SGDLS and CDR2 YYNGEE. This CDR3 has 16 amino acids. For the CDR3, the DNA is TGTGCCAGCAGCGTATCACCGGGACAGCGCTCCTACGAGCAGTACTTC. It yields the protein CASSVSPGQRSYEQYF.

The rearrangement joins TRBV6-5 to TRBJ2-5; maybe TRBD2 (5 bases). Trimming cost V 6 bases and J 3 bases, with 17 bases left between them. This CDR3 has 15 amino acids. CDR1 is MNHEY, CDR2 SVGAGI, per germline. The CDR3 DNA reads TGTGCCAGCAGCCAACTACTAGGGAGTGAAGAGACCCAGTACTTC. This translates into CASSQLLGSEETQYF.

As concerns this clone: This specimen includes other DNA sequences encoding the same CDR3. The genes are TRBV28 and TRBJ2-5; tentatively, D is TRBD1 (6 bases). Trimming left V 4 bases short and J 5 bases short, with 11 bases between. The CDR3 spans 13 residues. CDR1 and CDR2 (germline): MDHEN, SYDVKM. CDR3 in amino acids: CASSSPGVETQYF. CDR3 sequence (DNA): TGTGCCAGCAGTTCACCAGGGGTCGAGACCCAGTACTTC.

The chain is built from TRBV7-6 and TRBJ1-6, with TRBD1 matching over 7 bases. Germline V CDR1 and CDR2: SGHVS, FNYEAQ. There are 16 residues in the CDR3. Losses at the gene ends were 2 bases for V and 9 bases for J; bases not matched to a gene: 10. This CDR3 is CASSLYGRGSSSPLHF. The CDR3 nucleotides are TGTGCCAGCAGCTTATATGGCAGGGGGTCGAGTTCACCCCTCCACTTT.

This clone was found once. The CDR3 loop is CASSSQGSGELFF. The CDR3 DNA reads as TGTGCCAGCAGCTCACAGGGTTCCGGGGAGCTGTTTTTT. The chain employs TRBV7-2 and TRBJ2-2; possibly TRBD1 for D (6 bases). Trimming cost V 4 bases and J 6 bases, with 9 bases left between them. The CDR3 sequence is 13 residues long. Germline V gene data show CDR1 as SGHTA and CDR2 as FQGNSA.

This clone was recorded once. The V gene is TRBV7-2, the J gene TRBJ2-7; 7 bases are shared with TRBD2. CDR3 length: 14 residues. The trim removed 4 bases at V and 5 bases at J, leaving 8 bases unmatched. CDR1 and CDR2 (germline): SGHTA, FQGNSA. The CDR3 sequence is CASSSLGGVDEQYF. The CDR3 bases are TGTGCCAGCAGCTCCTTGGGGGGGGTGGACGAGCAGTACTTC.

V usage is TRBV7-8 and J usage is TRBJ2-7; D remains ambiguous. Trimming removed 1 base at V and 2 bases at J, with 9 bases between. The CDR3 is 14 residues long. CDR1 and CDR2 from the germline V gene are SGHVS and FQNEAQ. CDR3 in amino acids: CASSLVGTTYEQYF. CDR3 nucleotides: TGTGCCAGCAGCTTAGTGGGCACAACCTACGAGCAGTACTTC.

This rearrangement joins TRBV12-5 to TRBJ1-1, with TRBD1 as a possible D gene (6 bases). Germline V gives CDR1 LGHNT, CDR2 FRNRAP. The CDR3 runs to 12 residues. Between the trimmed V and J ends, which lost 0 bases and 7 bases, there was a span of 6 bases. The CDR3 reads CASGLVQGEAFF. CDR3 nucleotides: TGTGCTAGTGGTTTGGTACAGGGTGAAGCTTTCTTT.

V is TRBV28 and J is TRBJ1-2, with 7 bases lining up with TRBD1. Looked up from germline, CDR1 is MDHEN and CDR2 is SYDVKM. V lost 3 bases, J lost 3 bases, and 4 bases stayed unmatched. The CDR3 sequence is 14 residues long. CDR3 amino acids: CASSLTGIDYGYTF. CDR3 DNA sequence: TGTGCCAGCAGTTTGACAGGGATTGACTATGGCTACACCTTC.

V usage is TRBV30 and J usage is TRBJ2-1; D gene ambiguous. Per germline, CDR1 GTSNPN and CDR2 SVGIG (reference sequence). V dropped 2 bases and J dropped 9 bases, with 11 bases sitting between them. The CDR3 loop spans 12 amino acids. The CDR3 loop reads CAWSPSLSEQFF. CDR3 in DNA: TGTGCCTGGAGTCCCTCCCTCAGTGAGCAGTTCTTC.